One and the same sample provided the 12 T cell receptor beta chains below, sequenced in a study of T cells after yellow fever vaccination (dated by TCRdb to the late 2010s). Libraries were built with 5' RACE. TCRdb records Illumina HiSeq 2500 as the sequencer. TCRdb cleaned the public reads at Q25 with fastp, built clones with MiXCR and kept in-frame beta chains. Every distinct CDR3 protein forms one entry, paired with its most common genes and DNA. For this sample the table gives around 600,000 distinct CDR3 sequences, of which 10% to 15% were detected only once. About 15% of the sample rests with the top ten. Read against the paper, the sample's treatment or condition label means: live attenuated yellow fever vaccine strain. This sample comprised PBMCs, obtained on the day of the yellow fever booster vaccination. These receptors were taken from a young man who received the YFV17D yellow fever vaccine.

This clonotype has just a few counts. V and J are TRBV29-1 and TRBJ2-3; a possible D gene is TRBD1 (6 bases). Germline-derived CDR1 and CDR2 are SQVTM and ANQGSEA. The ends were cut back, 3 bases at V and 4 bases at J, with 8 bases in the middle. The CDR3 is made up of 12 amino acids. Here the CDR3 reads CSVDQGSDTQYF. The CDR3 DNA follows: TGCAGCGTTGACCAGGGGTCAGATACGCAGTATTTT.

V gene TRBV25-1 combines with J gene TRBJ2-1; D not resolved. The CDR3 runs to 14 residues. Germline CDR1 is MGHDK and CDR2 is SYGVNS. The V end lost 2 bases, the J end lost 8 bases, and 13 bases lay between the germline ends. The CDR3 loop is CASSESRVGDEQFF. The CDR3 DNA reads as TGTGCCAGCAGTGAAAGTAGGGTTGGAGATGAGCAGTTCTTC.

The chain joins TRBV6-1 to TRBJ1-5, with unresolved D. The V end was cut by 6 bases, the J end by 6 bases, with 15 bases between. Germline V CDR1 and CDR2: MNHNS, SASEGT. The CDR3 contains 14 residues. The CDR3 region is CASSPYEGRQPQHF. Written as DNA, the CDR3 is TGTGCCAGCAGCCCCTATGAGGGTCGTCAGCCCCAGCATTTT.

The chain recombines TRBV20-1 with TRBJ2-3; no clear D gene. Trimming took 1 base from V and 7 from J, leaving 24 bases between them. Germline V lookup: CDR1 DFQATT, CDR2 SNEGSKA (reference sequence). There are 17 residues in the CDR3. For the CDR3, the DNA is TGCAGTGCTAGAGGCAGTAGAGATCCCTTCACCACCAATACGCAGTATTTT. Its translation is CSARGSRDPFTTNTQYF.

This clonotype was seen a few times. The chain combines TRBV7-8 with TRBJ2-7; D assignment may be TRBD1 or TRBD2 (5 bases each). Germline-derived CDR1 and CDR2 are SGHVS and FQNEAQ. The CDR3 sequence is 14 residues long. V was clipped by 5 bases and J by 3 bases, with 14 bases between them. In DNA form, the CDR3 reads TGTGCCAGCAGCCTGGGACGCGCGATCTACGAGCAGTACTTC. This sequence encodes CASSLGRAIYEQYF.

The chain joins TRBV20-1 to TRBJ2-1; 7 bases fit TRBD2. V trimming: 6 bases; J trimming: 9 bases; junction bases outside the gene matches: 20. There are 16 residues in the CDR3. Germline V gene data show CDR1 as DFQATT and CDR2 as SNEGSKA (reference sequence). The CDR3 loop reads CSATRKAIAGVGEQFF. DNA for the CDR3: TGCAGTGCCACTCGAAAGGCTATCGCGGGAGTGGGTGAGCAGTTCTTC.

The V and J genes are TRBV28 and TRBJ2-1; 13 positions match TRBD2. Germline-derived CDR1 and CDR2 are MDHEN and SYDVKM. The CDR3 sequence is 18 residues long. V lost 2 bases, J lost 4 bases, and 8 bases stayed unmatched. CDR3 sequence: CASSLGTSGASRYNEQFF. The CDR3 bases are TGTGCCAGCAGTTTAGGGACTAGCGGGGCCAGTAGGTACAATGAGCAGTTCTTC.

A few counts support this clonotype. The genes are TRBV18 and TRBJ1-1; D might be TRBD1 (5 bases). This CDR3 has 15 residues. Trimming pared 3 bases from V and 1 base from J, leaving 12 bases between. Looked up from germline, CDR1 is KGHSH and CDR2 is LQKENI. The chain's CDR3 is CASSPPRVGNTEAFF. CDR3 DNA: TGTGCCAGCTCACCCCCCAGGGTGGGGAACACTGAAGCTTTCTTT.

The V call is TRBV11-2, the J call TRBJ1-5, with 10 positions matching TRBD1. Trimming took 2 bases from V and 3 from J; bases not matched to a gene: 10. The CDR3 runs to 18 residues. Per the germline V gene, CDR1 is SGHAT and CDR2 is FQNNGV. CDR3 loop: CASSLWSLGQGNNQPQHF. The CDR3, as DNA: TGTGCCAGCAGCTTATGGTCTTTGGGACAGGGGAACAATCAGCCCCAGCATTTT.

The table lists this clonotype with many counts. This chain connects TRBV4-3 to TRBJ1-1, with D maybe TRBD1 (5 bases). The CDR3 is 15 residues long. V was clipped by 1 base and J by 2 bases, with 11 bases between them. Germline-derived CDR1 and CDR2 are LGHNA and YSLEER. The CDR3 region has the DNA TGCGCCAGCAGCCAAGTTCCACAGGCAAACACTGAAGCTTTCTTT. Translation: CASSQVPQANTEAFF.

The table lists this clonotype with a few counts. The chain joins TRBV7-2 to TRBJ2-2; a possible D gene is TRBD2 (5 bases). The germline gives CDR1 SGHTA, CDR2 FQGNSA. The CDR3 covers 12 residues. V shed 5 bases and J shed 7 bases, with 8 bases lying between them. The CDR3 sequence is CASSKEVGELFF. The CDR3 DNA is TGTGCCAGCAGCAAGGAGGTCGGGGAGCTGTTTTTT.

The rearrangement uses TRBV9 and TRBJ2-7; D call uncertain. CDR1 and CDR2 (germline): SGDLS, YYNGEE. Trimming shortened V by 1 base and J by 1 base, and 9 bases separated the two germline ends. This CDR3 has 14 residues. Here the CDR3 reads CASSVSLRSYEQYF. DNA for the CDR3: TGTGCCAGCAGCGTATCGTTACGGTCCTACGAGCAGTACTTC.